Below are 26 T cell receptor beta chains sequenced from a single sample in a study of human T cells and chemical hapten exposure. From the RACE reads, TCRdb called clonotypes with MiXCR, one entry per CDR3 protein. The sample contains approximately 90,000 distinct CDR3 sequences, approximately 10% of which appear only once. Documented time point: patch test 1, 2 weeks after DPC sensitization. As for treatment: therapeutic diphenylcyclopropenone sensitization with weekly scalp DPC. The sequences come from whole blood, collected in connection with sensitization to the hapten diphenylcyclopropenone (DPC). These receptors all stem from a man aged 40-50 years with alopecia areata. Some clones in this sample may be carry-over from other donors' samples.

This clonotype was recorded a few times. The chain couples TRBV20-1 to TRBJ2-3, with D unclear. Germline CDR1 reads DFQATT; CDR2 reads SNEGSKA (reference sequence). The CDR3 consists of 15 residues. V lost 3 bases to trimming and J lost 0 bases, with 13 bases between them. CDR3 amino acids: CSASTMQASTDTQYF. CDR3 bases: TGCAGTGCTAGTACTATGCAGGCGAGCACAGATACGCAGTATTTT.

The V and J genes are TRBV20-1 and TRBJ2-4; 9 nucleotides line up with TRBD2. Germline trimming cut 3 bases from V and 5 bases from J; bases unmatched to any gene: 8. Germline CDR1 reads DFQATT; CDR2 reads SNEGSKA (reference sequence). The CDR3 covers 15 residues. Here the CDR3 DNA reads TGCAGTGCTAGGACACTAGCGGGTTTTCAAAACATTCAGTACTTC. Translation: CSARTLAGFQNIQYF.

The sample holds many counts of this clonotype. The chain joins TRBV12-3 or TRBV12-4 to TRBJ2-4; possibly TRBD2 for D (7 bases). V gave up 5 bases and J gave up 6 bases, with 11 bases separating them. CDR3 length: 13 residues. CDR3 sequence reads: CASSPGGANIQYF. The CDR3 nucleotides are TGTGCCAGCAGTCCTGGGGGGGCAAACATTCAGTACTTC.

This clonotype was found a few times. The chain combines TRBV6-5 with TRBJ1-2; 11 bases agree with TRBD1. This CDR3 has 15 residues. Germline V gene data show CDR1 as MNHEY and CDR2 as SVGAGI. J lost 5 bases, V lost 7 bases, and 9 bases had no gene match. CDR3 sequence: CASTNAGQGGYGYTF. The CDR3 DNA reads as TGTGCCAGCACCAACGCGGGACAGGGGGGGTATGGCTACACCTTC.

This clonotype was counted only a few times. The V call is TRBV20-1, the J call TRBJ2-1; TRBD2 might be the D (6 bases). Trimming stripped 2 bases from V and 4 bases from J, with 9 bases between. The CDR3 is 13 amino acids. Germline loops: CDR1 DFQATT, CDR2 SNEGSKA (reference sequence). CDR3 protein: CSARRDLYNEQFF. Here the CDR3 DNA reads TGCAGTGCTAGACGGGACTTATACAATGAGCAGTTCTTC.

This clonotype was observed at least ten times. This chain joins TRBV30 and TRBJ1-3, with unresolved D. The CDR3 extends over 15 amino acids. From germline, CDR1 is GTSNPN and CDR2 SVGIG (reference sequence). The germline V and J ends were trimmed by 2 bases and 0 bases, with 11 bases remaining between them. The CDR3 nucleotides read TGTGCCTGGAGTTCCGGCAGTAGCTCTGGAAACACCATATATTTT. This translates into CAWSSGSSSGNTIYF.

This chain links TRBV9 with TRBJ2-5; D remains unclear. The CDR3 has 13 amino acids. Trimming shortened V by 3 bases and J by 3 bases, and 9 bases separated the two germline ends. The germline gives CDR1 SGDLS, CDR2 YYNGEE. The CDR3 is CASSAKNEETQYF. DNA for the CDR3: TGTGCCAGCAGCGCTAAGAACGAAGAGACCCAGTACTTC. Full variable domain (outside the CDR3, taken from reference TRBV9 and TRBJ2-5): DSGVTQTPKHLITATGQRVTLRCSPRSGDLSVYWYQQSLDQGLQFLIQYYNGEERAKGNILERFSAQQFPDLHSELNLSSLELGDSALYFCASSAKNEETQYFGPGTRLLVL.

V gene TRBV29-1 combines with J gene TRBJ2-3; 12 bases line up with TRBD1. V lost 6 bases and J lost 4; bases outside the gene matches: 14. The CDR3 contains 17 residues. Germline V CDR1 and CDR2: SQVTM, ANQGSEA. This CDR3 reads CSVDPGQGAVNSDTQYF. In DNA form, the CDR3 reads TGCAGCGTGGACCCGGGACAGGGGGCAGTTAACTCAGATACGCAGTATTTT.

A few counts support this clonotype. V gene TRBV27 combines with J gene TRBJ2-2, with 10 bases identical to TRBD2. V lost 3 bases and J lost 2; bases outside the gene matches: 9. The CDR3 runs 18 residues. Germline V lookup: CDR1 MNHEY, CDR2 SMNVEV (reference sequence). The DNA of the CDR3 is TGTGCCAGCAGTTTGGGGATGACTAGCGGGTACAACACCGGGGAGCTGTTTTTT. Its protein is CASSLGMTSGYNTGELFF.

This clonotype was recorded a few times. This chain connects TRBV19 to TRBJ2-2; D gene uncertain. V lost 0 bases, J lost 1 base, and 6 bases lay in between. The CDR3 loop spans 15 amino acids. Germline-derived CDR1 and CDR2 are LNHDA and SQIVND (reference sequence). In DNA form, the CDR3 reads TGTGCCAGTAGTATAGATAGATGGAACACCGGGGAGCTGTTTTTT. Protein product: CASSIDRWNTGELFF.

This clonotype was picked up a small number of times. The rearrangement joins TRBV10-3 to TRBJ2-7; tentatively, D is TRBD1 or TRBD2 (6 bases each). The CDR3 is 13 residues long. V was clipped by 10 bases and J by 5 bases, with 18 bases between them. From germline, CDR1 is ENHRY and CDR2 SYGVKD. In nucleotides, the CDR3 is TGTGCCACGGGCGGGGCAGGGGCCAACGAGCAGTACTTC. Translating it yields CATGGAGANEQYF.

The genes are TRBV5-8 and TRBJ1-4; TRBD1 is a possible D gene (5 bases). The CDR3 runs to 14 residues. The germline V and J ends were trimmed by 4 bases and 1 base, with 8 bases remaining between them. Germline V gives CDR1 SGHTS, CDR2 YDEGEE. The CDR3 spells CASSGGGTNEKLFF. CDR3 DNA sequence: TGTGCCAGCAGCGGGGGGGGAACTAATGAAAAACTGTTTTTT.

This clonotype was detected a few times. This chain connects TRBV9 to TRBJ2-3, with TRBD2 identical over 7 bases. Germline V CDR1 and CDR2: SGDLS, YYNGEE. V trimming: 3 bases; J trimming: 0 bases; junction bases outside the gene matches: 1. The CDR3 runs 14 residues. The DNA for the CDR3 is TGTGCCAGCAGCGATAGCGGGAGCACAGATACGCAGTATTTT. Translation gives CASSDSGSTDTQYF. Full variable domain (remainder filled in from reference TRBV9 and TRBJ2-3): DSGVTQTPKHLITATGQRVTLRCSPRSGDLSVYWYQQSLDQGLQFLIQYYNGEERAKGNILERFSAQQFPDLHSELNLSSLELGDSALYFCASSDSGSTDTQYFGPGTRLTVL.

This clonotype has more than one count but fewer than ten. J is TRBJ2-7 and V is TRBV7-8; D not resolved. The CDR3 loop spans 13 amino acids. The germline V and J ends were trimmed by 5 bases and 0 bases, with 8 bases remaining between them. Germline V gives CDR1 SGHVS, CDR2 FQNEAQ. The CDR3 reads CASSPDASYEQYV. CDR3 nucleotide sequence: TGTGCCAGCAGCCCAGATGCCTCCTACGAGCAGTACGTC.

This clonotype was detected many times. This chain uses TRBV7-9 with TRBJ2-1; D might be TRBD2 (5 bases). The CDR3 is 15 residues long. The germline gives CDR1 SEHNR, CDR2 FQNEAQ (reference sequence). With 4 bases removed from V and 9 bases from J, the gap between germline ends came to 19 bases. The CDR3 DNA sequence: TGTGCCAGCAGCTCTAGAGGGTGGTACGCAGTTGAGCAGTTCTTC. Translating gives CASSSRGWYAVEQFF.

This clonotype was detected many times. V and J are TRBV28 and TRBJ1-6; 12 nucleotides align to TRBD1. The ends lost 3 bases at V and 5 bases at J; junction bases unmatched: 20. Germline lookup yields CDR1 MDHEN and CDR2 SYDVKM. The CDR3 covers 22 residues. The chain's CDR3 is CASSLRDRGHLKPPKNNSPLHF. CDR3 nucleotides: TGTGCCAGCAGTTTGAGGGACAGGGGGCACCTCAAACCTCCTAAGAATAATTCACCCCTCCACTTT.

This clonotype was counted many times. The chain links TRBV7-2 to TRBJ2-7; 7 bases map to TRBD2. Germline trimming cut 1 base from V and 2 bases from J; bases unmatched to any gene: 5. CDR3 length: 15 residues. Germline assignment: CDR1 SGHTA and CDR2 FQGNSA. The CDR3 here is CASSLVAGLAYEQYF. The CDR3 DNA sequence: TGTGCCAGCAGCTTAGTAGCCGGACTAGCCTACGAGCAGTACTTC.

The chain has TRBV20-1 and TRBJ2-2; D is undetermined. The length of the CDR3 is 13 residues. V dropped 0 bases and J dropped 7 bases, with 9 bases sitting between them. Germline values: CDR1 DFQATT, CDR2 SNEGSKA (reference sequence). Here the CDR3 reads CSARDLDNGELFF. In DNA, the CDR3 is TGCAGTGCTAGAGACCTTGACAACGGGGAGCTGTTTTTT.

The J gene is TRBJ1-1, the V gene TRBV12-3 or TRBV12-4; 7 nucleotides align to TRBD1. The CDR3 has 14 residues. With V trimmed by 6 bases and J by 5 bases, 9 bases remained unmatched. DNA for the CDR3: TGTGCCAGCAGCCCCGACAGGGCCGGGACTGAAGCTTTCTTT. Translated: CASSPDRAGTEAFF.

This clonotype has ten or more counts. The genes are TRBV28 and TRBJ2-7; TRBD2 matches 12 bases. Germline trimming cut 6 bases from V and 4 bases from J; bases unmatched to any gene: 7. The CDR3 loop spans 15 amino acids. Germline V gene lookup returns CDR1 MDHEN and CDR2 SYDVKM. The CDR3 nucleotides read TGTGCCAGCAGCGACGGGACTAGCGGGTTTTACGAGCAGTACTTC. Encoded protein: CASSDGTSGFYEQYF.

The CDR3 coding sequence is TGTGCCAGCAGTGAGGCCGGGACTACCCTACAAGAGACCCAGTACTTC. Translating gives CASSEAGTTLQETQYF. The V and J genes are TRBV2 and TRBJ2-5; 7 nucleotides agree with TRBD2. The CDR3 has 16 residues. Germline V gene data show CDR1 as SNHLY and CDR2 as FYNNEI. The J segment lost 2 bases and the V segment lost 3 bases, leaving 9 bases of the junction unmatched.

In its sample, this clonotype was seen a few times. J is TRBJ2-6 and V is TRBV11-2; D might be TRBD2 (5 bases). Looked up from germline, CDR1 is SGHAT and CDR2 is FQNNGV. V was shortened by 4 bases and J by 2 bases, with 21 bases between the two germline ends. CDR3 length: 19 amino acids. The CDR3 here is CASSSPRDGKAAGANVLTF. The CDR3 DNA reads as TGTGCCAGCAGCTCCCCCCGGGATGGGAAGGCGGCTGGGGCCAACGTCCTGACTTTC.

This clonotype was observed a handful of times. This chain uses TRBV29-1 with TRBJ1-6; 9 bases agree with TRBD1. The CDR3 is made up of 15 amino acids. Germline V gene data show CDR1 as SQVTM and CDR2 as ANQGSEA. Losses at the gene ends were 3 bases for V and 8 bases for J; bases not matched to a gene: 8. CDR3 DNA: TGCAGCGTTGAGAGACAGGGGGAAGTGGATTCACCCCTCCACTTT. Translation gives CSVERQGEVDSPLHF.

CDR3 bases: TGCAGCGTTGTCGCAGCCAATCTAGCCAAAAACATTCAGTACTTC. It translates to CSVVAANLAKNIQYF. The chain combines TRBV29-1 with TRBJ2-4; D uncertain. Germline-derived CDR1 and CDR2 are SQVTM and ANQGSEA. The V and J ends lost 4 bases and 0 bases respectively, with 13 bases between them. The CDR3 contains 15 residues.

The chain carries TRBV10-3 and TRBJ2-1; 10 nucleotides align to TRBD2. Per germline, CDR1 ENHRY and CDR2 SYGVKD. The CDR3 has 14 amino acids. With 11 bases clipped from V and 9 bases from J, the junction kept 13 bases outside the gene matches. DNA for the CDR3: TGTGCCGTCGCCCTACCAGCGGGAGGGGGTGAGCAGTTCTTC. Encoded protein: CAVALPAGGGEQFF.

This sequence joins TRBV3-1 and TRBJ2-5; TRBD1 agrees at 7 bases. Trimming cost V 3 bases and J 1 base; bases outside gene matches: 11. CDR3 size: 17 residues. Germline CDR1 LGHDT, CDR2 YNNKEL (reference sequence). The CDR3, as DNA: TGTGCCAGCAGCCATTCGTGGGCAGGGGGTTCCCAAGAGACCCAGTACTTC. Translated: CASSHSWAGGSQETQYF.